One and the same sample provided the 9 T cell receptor beta chains below, sequenced in a study of metastatic and nonmetastatic thyroid tumors. TCRdb called clones again from the PCR reads with MiXCR. Here the sample spans about 43,000 clones, approximately 24% being singletons. Among the patients, none had received any treatment before thyroid surgery. Sequenced: tumor tissue. These receptors originate from a female donor with papillary thyroid cancer or a benign thyroid nodule (not recorded which). Some clones in this sample may be carry-over from other donors' samples.

This clone was counted ten times or more. This chain links TRBV20-1 with TRBJ2-1; tentatively, D is TRBD2 (7 bases). This CDR3 spans 15 amino acids. The V end was cut by 0 bases, the J end by 7 bases, with 16 bases between. CDR1 is DFQATT and CDR2 is SNEGSKA in the germline V gene (reference sequence). This CDR3 is CSARDPRGAGNEQFF. Here the CDR3 DNA reads TGCAGTGCTAGAGATCCCCGGGGGGCGGGAAATGAGCAGTTCTTC.

This clone was recorded at least ten times. This chain joins TRBV6-5 and TRBJ1-5; D remains unclear. The CDR3 loop spans 12 amino acids. Between the trimmed V and J ends, which lost 1 base and 9 bases, there was a span of 7 bases. CDR1 and CDR2 from the germline V gene are MNHEY and SVGAGI. Written as DNA, the CDR3 is TGTGCCAGCAGTTACTTACATCGGCCCCAGCATTTT. It encodes CASSYLHRPQHF.

The rearrangement uses TRBV2 and TRBJ2-5, with 7 bases matching TRBD1. The germline CDR1 and CDR2 sequences are SNHLY and FYNNEI. V trimming: 6 bases; J trimming: 2 bases; junction bases outside the gene matches: 9. The CDR3 covers 15 residues. The CDR3 DNA reads as TGTGCCAGCAGCACCTTCGGGACAGCGCAAGAGACCCAGTACTTC. Its protein product is CASSTFGTAQETQYF.

Turning to this clone: Its ends do not fully match the called genes, so a read error is possible. The chain links TRBV28 to TRBJ1-5, with D possibly matching TRBD1 (6 bases). The CDR3 loop spans 14 amino acids. Germline V gene data show CDR1 as MDHEN and CDR2 as SYDVKM. The CDR3 sequence: CASSAGVGNQHQNF. DNA for the CDR3: TGTGCCAGCAGCGCAGGGGTCGGAAATCAGCACCAGAATTTT.

This clone was seen repeatedly, ten times or more. The CDR3 nucleotides are TGCAGTGCTAGAGATGGAGGGTACGGCAATCAGCCCCAGCATTTT. Translating it yields CSARDGGYGNQPQHF. The V gene is TRBV20-1, the J gene TRBJ1-5; D is unclear. Germline CDR1 reads DFQATT; CDR2 reads SNEGSKA (reference sequence). V dropped 0 bases and J dropped 2 bases, with 11 bases sitting between them. The CDR3 totals 15 residues.

This clone was counted ten times or more. The CDR3 sequence: CASSVGRAQPQHF. CDR3 bases: TGTGCCAGCAGTGTGGGCAGGGCTCAGCCCCAGCATTTT. This chain joins TRBV2 and TRBJ1-5; possible D gene TRBD1, 5 bases. CDR1 SNHLY and CDR2 FYNNEI come from the germline V gene. V was pared by 4 bases and J by 6 bases, with 10 bases between. This CDR3 has 13 amino acids.

The table lists this clone with many counts. The chain uses TRBV7-3 and TRBJ2-3; tentatively, D is TRBD2 (7 bases). Trimming pared 5 bases from V and 6 bases from J, leaving 18 bases between. There are 15 residues in the CDR3. Per germline, CDR1 SGHTA and CDR2 FQGTGA. The CDR3 loop reads CASSPWGRGGDTQYF. CDR3 sequence (DNA): TGTGCCAGCAGCCCCTGGGGGCGCGGGGGTGATACGCAGTATTTT.

This clone was picked up many times. The chain uses TRBV4-1 and TRBJ1-5; D uncertain. This CDR3 spans 14 amino acids. The V end lost 4 bases, the J end lost 7 bases, and 14 bases lay between the germline ends. Germline CDR1 and CDR2: MGHRA and YSYEKL. This chain's CDR3 is CASSPVRWRQPQHF. The CDR3 region has the DNA TGCGCCAGCAGCCCCGTGCGATGGAGACAGCCCCAGCATTTT.

The V and J genes are TRBV24-1 and TRBJ2-7, with D possibly matching TRBD2 (5 bases). CDR3 length: 14 amino acids. CDR1 and CDR2 from the germline V gene are KGHDR and SFDVKD. V was clipped by 2 bases and J by 3 bases, with 10 bases between them. For the CDR3, the DNA is TGTGCCACCAGTGATTCGAGAGGGAGCTACGAGCAGTACTTC. Translation: CATSDSRGSYEQYF.